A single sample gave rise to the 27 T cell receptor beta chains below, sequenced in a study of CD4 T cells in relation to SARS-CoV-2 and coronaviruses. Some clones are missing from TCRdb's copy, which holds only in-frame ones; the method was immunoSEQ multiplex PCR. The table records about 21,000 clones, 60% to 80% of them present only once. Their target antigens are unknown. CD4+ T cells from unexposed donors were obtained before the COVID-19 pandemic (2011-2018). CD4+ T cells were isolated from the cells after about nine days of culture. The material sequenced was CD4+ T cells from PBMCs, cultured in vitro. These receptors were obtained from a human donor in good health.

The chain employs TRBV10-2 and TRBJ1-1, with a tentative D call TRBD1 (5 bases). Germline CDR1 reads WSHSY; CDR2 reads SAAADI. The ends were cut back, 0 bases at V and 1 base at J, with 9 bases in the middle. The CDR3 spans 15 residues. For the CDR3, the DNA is TGCGCCAGCAGTGAGTCTGCAGGGCGGAACACTGAAGCTTTCTTT. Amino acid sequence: CASSESAGRNTEAFF.

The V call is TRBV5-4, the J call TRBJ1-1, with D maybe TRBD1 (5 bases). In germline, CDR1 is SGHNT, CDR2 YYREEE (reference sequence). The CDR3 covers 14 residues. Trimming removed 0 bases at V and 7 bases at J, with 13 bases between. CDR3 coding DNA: TGTGCCAGCAGCTTGGTGGCGACAGAAGTTGAAGCTTTCTTT. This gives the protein CASSLVATEVEAFF.

Here the CDR3 DNA reads TGTGCCAGCAGCTTGGTCCGGGGGACGAACACTGAAGCTTTCTTT. This sequence encodes CASSLVRGTNTEAFF. V is TRBV11-2 and J is TRBJ1-1, with D possibly TRBD1 on 5 matching bases. Looked up from germline, CDR1 is SGHAT and CDR2 is FQNNGV. The CDR3 has 15 residues. Trimming left V 3 bases short and J 1 base short, with 12 bases between.

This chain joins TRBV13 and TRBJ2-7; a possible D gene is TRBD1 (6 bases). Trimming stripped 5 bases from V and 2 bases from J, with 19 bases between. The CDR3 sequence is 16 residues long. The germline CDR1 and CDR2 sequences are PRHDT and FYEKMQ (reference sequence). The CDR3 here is CASSPPRQTGAYEQYF. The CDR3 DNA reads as TGTGCCAGCAGCCCCCCACGCCAGACAGGAGCCTACGAGCAGTACTTC.

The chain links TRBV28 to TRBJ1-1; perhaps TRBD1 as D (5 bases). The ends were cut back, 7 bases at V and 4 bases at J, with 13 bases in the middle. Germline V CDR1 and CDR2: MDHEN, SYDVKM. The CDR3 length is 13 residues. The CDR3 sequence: CASTLPRGTEAFF. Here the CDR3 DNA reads TGTGCCAGCACCCTACCGAGGGGCACTGAAGCTTTCTTT.

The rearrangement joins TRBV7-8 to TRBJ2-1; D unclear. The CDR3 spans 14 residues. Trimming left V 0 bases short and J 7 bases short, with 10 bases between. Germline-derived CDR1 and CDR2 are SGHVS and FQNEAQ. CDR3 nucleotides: TGTGCCAGCAGCTTAGCGATCGAAGGGAATGAGCAGTTCTTC. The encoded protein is CASSLAIEGNEQFF.

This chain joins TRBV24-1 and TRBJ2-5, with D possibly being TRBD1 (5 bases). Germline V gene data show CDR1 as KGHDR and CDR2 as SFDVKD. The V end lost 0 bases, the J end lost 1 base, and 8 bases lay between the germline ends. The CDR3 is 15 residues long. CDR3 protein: CATSDLGQGQETQYF. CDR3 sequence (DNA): TGTGCCACCAGTGATTTGGGGCAGGGCCAAGAGACCCAGTACTTC.

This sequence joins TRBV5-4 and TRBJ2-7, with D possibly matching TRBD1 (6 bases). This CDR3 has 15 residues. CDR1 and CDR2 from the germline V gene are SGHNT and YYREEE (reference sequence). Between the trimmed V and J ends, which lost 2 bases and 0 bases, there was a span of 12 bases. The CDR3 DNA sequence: TGTGCCAGCAGCTTAGAACAGGGATCCTCCTACGAGCAGTACTTC. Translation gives CASSLEQGSSYEQYF.

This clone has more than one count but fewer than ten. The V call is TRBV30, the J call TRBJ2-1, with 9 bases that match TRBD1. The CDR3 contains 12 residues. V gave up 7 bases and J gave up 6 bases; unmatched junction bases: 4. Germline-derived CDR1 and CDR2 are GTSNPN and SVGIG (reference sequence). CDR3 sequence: CASRGQGNEQFF. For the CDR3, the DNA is TGTGCCTCCCGGGGACAGGGCAATGAGCAGTTCTTC. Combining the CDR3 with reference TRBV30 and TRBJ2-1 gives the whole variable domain SQTIHQWPATLVQPVGSPLSLECTVEGTSNPNLYWYRQAAGRGLQLLFYSVGIGQISSEVPQNLSASRPQDRQFILSSKKLLLSDSGFYLCASRGQGNEQFFGPGTRLTVL.

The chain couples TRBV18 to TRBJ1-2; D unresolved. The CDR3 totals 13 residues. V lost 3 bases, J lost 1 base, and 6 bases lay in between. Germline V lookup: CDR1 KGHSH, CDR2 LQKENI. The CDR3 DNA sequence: TGTGCCAGCTCACCGTCAAGTAACTATGGCTACACCTTC. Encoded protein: CASSPSSNYGYTF.

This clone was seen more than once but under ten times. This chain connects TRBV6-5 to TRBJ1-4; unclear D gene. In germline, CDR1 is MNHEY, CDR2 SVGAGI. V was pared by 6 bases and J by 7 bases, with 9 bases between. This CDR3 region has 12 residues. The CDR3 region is CASREGGEKLFF. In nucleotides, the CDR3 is TGTGCCAGCAGGGAGGGTGGTGAAAAACTGTTTTTT.

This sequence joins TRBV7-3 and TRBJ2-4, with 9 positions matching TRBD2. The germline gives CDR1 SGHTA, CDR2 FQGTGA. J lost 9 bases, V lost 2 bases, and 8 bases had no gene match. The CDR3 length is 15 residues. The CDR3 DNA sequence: TGTGCCAGCAGCTTAGCGGGAGGGCAAATGGGCATTCAGTACTTC. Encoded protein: CASSLAGGQMGIQYF.

The CDR3 loop reads CASSPGTGDNSPLHF. The CDR3, as DNA: TGTGCCAGCTCCCCCGGGACAGGGGATAATTCACCCCTCCACTTT. The chain employs TRBV18 and TRBJ1-6, with 10 bases identical to TRBD1. Unmatched junction bases numbered 4, after V lost 6 bases and J lost 5 bases. This CDR3 has 15 residues. Germline V gene lookup returns CDR1 KGHSH and CDR2 LQKENI.

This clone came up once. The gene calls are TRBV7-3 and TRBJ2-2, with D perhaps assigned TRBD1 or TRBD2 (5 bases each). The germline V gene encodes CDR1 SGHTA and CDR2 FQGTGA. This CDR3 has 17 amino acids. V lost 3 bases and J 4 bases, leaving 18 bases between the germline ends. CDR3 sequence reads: CASSFEGVHGGTGELFF. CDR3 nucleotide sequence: TGTGCCAGCAGCTTCGAGGGCGTCCATGGGGGCACCGGGGAGCTGTTTTTT.

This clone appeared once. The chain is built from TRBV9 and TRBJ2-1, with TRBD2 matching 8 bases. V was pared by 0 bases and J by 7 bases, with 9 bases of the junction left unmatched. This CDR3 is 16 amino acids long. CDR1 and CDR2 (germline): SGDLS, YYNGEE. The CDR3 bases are TGTGCCAGCAGCGTAGGTATAGCGGGGATCTTGAATGAGCAGTTCTTC. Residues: CASSVGIAGILNEQFF.

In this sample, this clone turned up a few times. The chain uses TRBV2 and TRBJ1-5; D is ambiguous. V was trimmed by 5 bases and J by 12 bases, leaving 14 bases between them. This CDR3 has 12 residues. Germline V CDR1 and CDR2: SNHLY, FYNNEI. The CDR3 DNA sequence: TGTGCCAGCAGTAAGGAGGACGGAATCCAGCATTTT. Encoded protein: CASSKEDGIQHF. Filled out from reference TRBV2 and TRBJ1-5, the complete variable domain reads EPEVTQTPSHQVTQMGQEVILRCVPISNHLYFYWYRQILGQKVEFLVSFYNNEISEKSEIFDDQFSVERPDGSNFTLKIRSTKLEDSAMYFCASSKEDGIQHFGDGTRLSIL.

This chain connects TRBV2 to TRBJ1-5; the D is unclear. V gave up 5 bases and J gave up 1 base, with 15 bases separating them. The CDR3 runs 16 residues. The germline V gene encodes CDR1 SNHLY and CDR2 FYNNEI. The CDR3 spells CASSSGPSPSNQPQHF. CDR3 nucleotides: TGTGCCAGCAGTTCCGGGCCGTCACCGAGCAATCAGCCCCAGCATTTT.

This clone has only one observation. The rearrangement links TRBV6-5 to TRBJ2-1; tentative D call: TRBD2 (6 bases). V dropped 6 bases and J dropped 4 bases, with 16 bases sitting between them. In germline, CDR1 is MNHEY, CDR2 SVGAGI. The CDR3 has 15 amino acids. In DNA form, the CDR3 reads TGTGCCAGCAGCACCAATCAGGAGGGGTACAATGAGCAGTTCTTC. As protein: CASSTNQEGYNEQFF.

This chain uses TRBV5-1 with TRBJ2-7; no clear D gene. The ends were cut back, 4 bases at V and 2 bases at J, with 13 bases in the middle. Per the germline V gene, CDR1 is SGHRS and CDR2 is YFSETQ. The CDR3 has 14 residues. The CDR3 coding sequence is TGCGCCAGCAGCCATGATACACCTCCCTACGAGCAGTACTTC. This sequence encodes CASSHDTPPYEQYF.

CDR3 amino acids: CASSPRRESSNEQFF. CDR3 bases: TGTGCCAGCAGCCCTCGGCGGGAGTCTAGCAATGAGCAGTTCTTC. The chain links TRBV3-1 (or the pseudogene TRBV3-2) to TRBJ2-1; 7 bases are shared with TRBD2. This CDR3 contains 15 residues. CDR1 LGHDT and CDR2 YNNKEL come from the germline V gene (reference sequence). The junction had 9 bases not matched to a gene; V was cut back by 4 bases and J by 6 bases.

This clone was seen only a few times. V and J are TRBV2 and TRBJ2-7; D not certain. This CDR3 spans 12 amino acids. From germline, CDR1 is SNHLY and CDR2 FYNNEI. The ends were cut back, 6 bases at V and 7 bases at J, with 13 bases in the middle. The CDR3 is CASSQDLWEQYF. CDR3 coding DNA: TGTGCCAGCAGCCAGGACCTGTGGGAGCAGTACTTC.

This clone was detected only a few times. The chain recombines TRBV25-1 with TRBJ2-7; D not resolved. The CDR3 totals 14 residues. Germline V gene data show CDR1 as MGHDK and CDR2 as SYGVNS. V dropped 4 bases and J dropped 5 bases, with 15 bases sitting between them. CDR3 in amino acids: CASSGSRGTHEQYF. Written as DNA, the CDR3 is TGTGCCAGCAGTGGTTCTCGAGGTACCCACGAGCAGTACTTC.

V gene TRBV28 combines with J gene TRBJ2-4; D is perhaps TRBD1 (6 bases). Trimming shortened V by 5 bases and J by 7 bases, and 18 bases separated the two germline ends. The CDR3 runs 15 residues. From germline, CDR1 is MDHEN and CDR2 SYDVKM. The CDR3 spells CASSQGQISSNIQYF. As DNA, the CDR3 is TGTGCCAGCAGTCAGGGACAAATCAGTTCGAACATTCAGTACTTC.

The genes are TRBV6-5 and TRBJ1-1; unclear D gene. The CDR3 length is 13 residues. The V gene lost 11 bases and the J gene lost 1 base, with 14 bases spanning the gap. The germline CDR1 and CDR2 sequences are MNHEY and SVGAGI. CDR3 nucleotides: TGTGCCTGCCTGCGGGTTGCGAACACTGAAGCTTTCTTT. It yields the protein CACLRVANTEAFF.

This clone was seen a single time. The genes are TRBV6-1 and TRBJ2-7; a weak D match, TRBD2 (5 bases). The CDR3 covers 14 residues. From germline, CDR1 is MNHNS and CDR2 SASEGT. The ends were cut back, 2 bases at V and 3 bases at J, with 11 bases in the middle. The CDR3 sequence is CASSETTRGYEQYF. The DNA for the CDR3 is TGTGCCAGCAGTGAAACTACTCGGGGCTACGAGCAGTACTTC.

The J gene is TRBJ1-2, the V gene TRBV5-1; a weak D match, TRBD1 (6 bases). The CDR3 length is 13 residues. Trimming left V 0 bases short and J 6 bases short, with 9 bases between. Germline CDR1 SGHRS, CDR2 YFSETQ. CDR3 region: CASSLGTENGYTF. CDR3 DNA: TGCGCCAGCAGCTTGGGGACAGAAAATGGCTACACCTTC.

In DNA, the CDR3 is TGTGCCACCAGCTGGGACCTCAGGGGCTACACCTTC. This codes for CATSWDLRGYTF. The gene calls are TRBV15 and TRBJ1-2; D might be TRBD1 (5 bases). The CDR3 extends over 12 amino acids. The V end was cut by 5 bases, the J end by 8 bases, with 12 bases between. Germline CDR1 is LNHNV and CDR2 is YYDKDF (reference sequence).